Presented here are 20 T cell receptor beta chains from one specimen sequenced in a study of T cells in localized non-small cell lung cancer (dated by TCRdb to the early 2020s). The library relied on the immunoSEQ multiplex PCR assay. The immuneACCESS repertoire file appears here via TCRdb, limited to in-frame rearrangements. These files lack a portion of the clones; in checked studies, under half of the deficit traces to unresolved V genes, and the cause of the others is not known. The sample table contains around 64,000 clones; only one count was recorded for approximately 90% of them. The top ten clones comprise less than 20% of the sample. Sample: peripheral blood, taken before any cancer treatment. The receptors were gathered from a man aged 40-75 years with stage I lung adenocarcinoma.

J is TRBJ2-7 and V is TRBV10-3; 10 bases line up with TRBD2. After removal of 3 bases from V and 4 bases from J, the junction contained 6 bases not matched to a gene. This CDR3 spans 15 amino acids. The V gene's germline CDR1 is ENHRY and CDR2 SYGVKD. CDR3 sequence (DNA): TGTGCCATCAGTGACCTAGCGGGAGTGGGTTACGAGCAGTACTTC. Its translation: CAISDLAGVGYEQYF.

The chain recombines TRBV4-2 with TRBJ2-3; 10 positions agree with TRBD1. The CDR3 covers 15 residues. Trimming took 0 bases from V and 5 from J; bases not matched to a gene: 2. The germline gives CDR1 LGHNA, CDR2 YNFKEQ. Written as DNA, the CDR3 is TGTGCCAGCAGCCAAGACGGACAGGGGGGAGATACGCAGTATTTT. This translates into CASSQDGQGGDTQYF.

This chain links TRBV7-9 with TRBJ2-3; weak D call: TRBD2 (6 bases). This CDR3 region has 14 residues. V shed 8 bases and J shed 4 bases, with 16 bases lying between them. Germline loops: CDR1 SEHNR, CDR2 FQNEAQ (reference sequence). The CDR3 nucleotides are TGTGCCAGCGGGTTAGGCAGGGAGGCAGATACGCAGTATTTT. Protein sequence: CASGLGREADTQYF. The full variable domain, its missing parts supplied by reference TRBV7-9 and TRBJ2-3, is DTGVSQNPRHKITKRGQNVTFRCDPISEHNRLYWYRQTLGQGPEFLTYFQNEAQLEKSRLLSDRFSAERPKGSFSTLEIQRTEQGDSAMYLCASGLGREADTQYFGPGTRLTVL.

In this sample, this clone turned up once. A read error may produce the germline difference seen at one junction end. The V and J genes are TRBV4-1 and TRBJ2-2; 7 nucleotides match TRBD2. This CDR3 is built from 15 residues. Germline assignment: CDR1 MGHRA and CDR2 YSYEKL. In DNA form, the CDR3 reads TGTGCCAGCAGCCCGGACCCTAGCGGCTCCGGGGAGCTGTTTTTT. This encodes CASSPDPSGSGELFF.

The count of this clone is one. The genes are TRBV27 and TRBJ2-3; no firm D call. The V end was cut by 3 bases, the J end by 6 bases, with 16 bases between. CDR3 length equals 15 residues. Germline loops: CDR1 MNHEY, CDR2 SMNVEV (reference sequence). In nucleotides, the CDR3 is TGTGCCAGCAGTTTGAGGAATAGGGTGGTGGATACGCAGTATTTT. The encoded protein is CASSLRNRVVDTQYF.

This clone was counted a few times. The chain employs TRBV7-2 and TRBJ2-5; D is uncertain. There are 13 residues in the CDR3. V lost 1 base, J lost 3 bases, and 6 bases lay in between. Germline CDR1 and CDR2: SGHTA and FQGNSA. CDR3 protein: CASSLVWKETQYF. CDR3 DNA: TGTGCCAGCAGCTTAGTGTGGAAAGAGACCCAGTACTTC.

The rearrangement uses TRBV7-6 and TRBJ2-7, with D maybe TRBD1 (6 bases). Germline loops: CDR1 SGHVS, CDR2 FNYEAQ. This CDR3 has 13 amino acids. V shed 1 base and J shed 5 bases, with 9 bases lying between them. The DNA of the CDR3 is TGTGCCAGCAGCTTAGGGGGGCCGGACGAGCAGTACTTC. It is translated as CASSLGGPDEQYF.

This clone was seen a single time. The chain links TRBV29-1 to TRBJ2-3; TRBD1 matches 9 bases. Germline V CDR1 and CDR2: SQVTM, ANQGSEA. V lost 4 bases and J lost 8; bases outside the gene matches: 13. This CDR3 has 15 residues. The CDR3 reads CSVGTGTGTYFTQYF. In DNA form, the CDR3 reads TGCAGCGTTGGAACCGGGACAGGGACTTATTTTACGCAGTATTTT.

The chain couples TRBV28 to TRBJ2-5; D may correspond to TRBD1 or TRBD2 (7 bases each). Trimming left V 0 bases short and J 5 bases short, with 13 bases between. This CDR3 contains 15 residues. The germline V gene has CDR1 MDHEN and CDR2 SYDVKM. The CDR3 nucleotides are TGTGCCAGCAGTTTATGGAGGGGGCGGGGGGAGACCCAGTACTTC. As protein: CASSLWRGRGETQYF.

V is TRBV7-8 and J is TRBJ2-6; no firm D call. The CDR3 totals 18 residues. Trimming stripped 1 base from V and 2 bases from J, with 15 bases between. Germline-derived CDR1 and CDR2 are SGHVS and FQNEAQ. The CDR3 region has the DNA TGTGCCAGCAGCTTAGTGGGGTTAGATTTTGCTGGGGCCAACGTCCTGACTTTC. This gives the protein CASSLVGLDFAGANVLTF.

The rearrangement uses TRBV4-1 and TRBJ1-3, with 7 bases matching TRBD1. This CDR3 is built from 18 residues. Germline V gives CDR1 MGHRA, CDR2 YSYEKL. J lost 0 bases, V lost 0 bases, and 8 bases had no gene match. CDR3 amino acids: CASSQDRQGWGSGNTIYF. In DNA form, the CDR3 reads TGCGCCAGCAGCCAAGATCGACAGGGTTGGGGCTCTGGAAACACCATATATTTT.

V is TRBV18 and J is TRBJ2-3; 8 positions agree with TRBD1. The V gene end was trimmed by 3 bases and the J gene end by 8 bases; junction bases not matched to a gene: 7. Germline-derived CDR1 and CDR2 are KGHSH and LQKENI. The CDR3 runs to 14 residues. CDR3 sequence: CASSPQGAEGTQYF. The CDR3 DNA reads TGTGCCAGCTCACCGCAGGGGGCTGAGGGTACGCAGTATTTT.

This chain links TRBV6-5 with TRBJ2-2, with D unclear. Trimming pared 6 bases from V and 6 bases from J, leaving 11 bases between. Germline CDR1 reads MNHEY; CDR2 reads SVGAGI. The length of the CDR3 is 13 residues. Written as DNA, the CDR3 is TGTGCCAGCAGCCTCGGGCAGGCCGGGGAGCTGTTTTTT. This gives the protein CASSLGQAGELFF.

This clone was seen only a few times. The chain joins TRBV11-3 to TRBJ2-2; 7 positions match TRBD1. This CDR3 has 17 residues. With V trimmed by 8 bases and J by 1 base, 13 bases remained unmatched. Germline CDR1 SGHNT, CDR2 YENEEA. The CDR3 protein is CASGMFLGTENTGELFF. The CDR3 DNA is TGTGCCAGCGGGATGTTTCTTGGGACAGAGAACACCGGGGAGCTGTTTTTT.

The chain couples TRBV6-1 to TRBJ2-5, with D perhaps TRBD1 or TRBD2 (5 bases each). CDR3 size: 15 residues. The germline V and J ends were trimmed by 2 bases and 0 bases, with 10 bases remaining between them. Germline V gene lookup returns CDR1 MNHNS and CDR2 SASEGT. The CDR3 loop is CASSEFPGHQETQYF. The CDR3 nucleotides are TGTGCCAGCAGTGAATTTCCGGGACACCAAGAGACCCAGTACTTC.

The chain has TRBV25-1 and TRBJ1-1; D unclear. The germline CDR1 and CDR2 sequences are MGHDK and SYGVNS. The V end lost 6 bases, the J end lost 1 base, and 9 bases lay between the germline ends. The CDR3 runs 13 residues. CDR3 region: CASREDRNTEAFF. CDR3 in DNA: TGTGCCAGCAGGGAGGACCGGAACACTGAAGCTTTCTTT.

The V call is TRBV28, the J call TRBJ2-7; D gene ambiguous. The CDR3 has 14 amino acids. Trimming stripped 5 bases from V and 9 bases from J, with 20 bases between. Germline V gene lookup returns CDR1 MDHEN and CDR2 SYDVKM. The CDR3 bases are TGTGCCAGCAGTCAATTGTCCGATAGGACGGCGCAGTACTTC. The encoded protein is CASSQLSDRTAQYF.

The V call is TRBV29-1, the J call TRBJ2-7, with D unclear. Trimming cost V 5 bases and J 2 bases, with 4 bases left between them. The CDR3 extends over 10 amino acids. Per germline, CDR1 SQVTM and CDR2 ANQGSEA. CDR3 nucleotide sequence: TGCAGCGTTCTAACCTACGAGCAGTACTTC. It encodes CSVLTYEQYF.

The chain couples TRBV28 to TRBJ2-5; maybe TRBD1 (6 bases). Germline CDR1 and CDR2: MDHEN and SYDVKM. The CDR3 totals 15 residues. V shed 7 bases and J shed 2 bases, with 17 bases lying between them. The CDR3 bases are TGTGCCAGCACCGCCGGACAGATCTTACAAGAGACCCAGTACTTC. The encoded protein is CASTAGQILQETQYF.

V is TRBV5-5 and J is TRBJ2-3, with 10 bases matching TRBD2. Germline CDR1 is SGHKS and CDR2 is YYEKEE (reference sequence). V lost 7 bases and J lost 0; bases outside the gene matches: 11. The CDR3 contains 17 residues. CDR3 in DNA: TGTGCCAGCGGCCGGAGCGGGAGGGCCCCGAGCACAGATACGCAGTATTTT. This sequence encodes CASGRSGRAPSTDTQYF.